The present T cell receptor (beta chain) was sequenced within a study of CD4 T cells in relation to SARS-CoV-2 and coronaviruses. Germline CDR1 is SGHTA and CDR2 is FQGNSA. This CDR3 is built from 16 residues. V lost 5 bases, J lost 0 bases, and 9 bases stayed unmatched. CD4+ T cells from unexposed donors were obtained before the COVID-19 pandemic (2011-2018). After ten to eleven days of culture, CD4+ T cells were isolated. A few million PBMCs per well were cultured with about 9.4 IU/ml IL-2. Some clones are missing from TCRdb's copy, which holds only in-frame ones; the method was immunoSEQ multiplex PCR. The sample holds 20,000 to 25,000 clones; about three fifths are singletons and the top ten take approximately 10%. A remark on this clone: Its antigen remains unknown.

The chain combines TRBV7-2 with TRBJ2-7; TRBD2 aligns across 8 bases. The origin of this receptor is a human donor in good health. The sequenced material came from CD4+ T cells from PBMCs, cultured in vitro. CDR3 nucleotide sequence: TGTGCCAGCAGCCCCAGGGGCGGGGGGACCTCCTACGAGCAGTACTTC. Protein sequence: CASSPRGGGTSYEQYF.